The 6 T cell receptor beta chains listed next were all sequenced from one sample in a study of regulatory dendritic cells for organ transplantation. CFSE-labeled sorted T cells met regulatory or mature dendritic cells for over 4 days. Generated by immunoSEQ multiplex PCR, the TCRdb table keeps only in-frame clones and is missing some. The sample holds about 11,000 clones, about 81% seen once. Their recognized antigens are unknown. Sequenced sample: memory CD4+ T cells from blood cultured with regulatory dendritic cells. Indicated subset: CD45RO+ memory T cells. The receptors were sampled from a human donor in good health.

V is TRBV7-9 and J is TRBJ2-6; 9 bases fit TRBD1. Germline V gene sequence: CDR1 SEHNR, CDR2 FQNEAQ (reference sequence). The CDR3 contains 17 residues. The J segment lost 0 bases and the V segment lost 1 base, leaving 1 base of the junction unmatched. The chain's CDR3 is CASSLVGQGSGANVLTF. The CDR3 nucleotides read TGTGCCAGCAGCTTAGTGGGACAGGGCTCTGGGGCCAACGTCCTGACTTTC.

This clone was detected a few times. Written as DNA, the CDR3 is TGTGCCAGCAGTCCGGGACTAGCGGAAAACACCGGGGAGCTGTTTTTT. Encoded protein: CASSPGLAENTGELFF. V gene TRBV2 combines with J gene TRBJ2-2, with 11 bases lining up with TRBD2. From germline, CDR1 is SNHLY and CDR2 FYNNEI. The CDR3 has 16 amino acids. The ends lost 5 bases at V and 2 bases at J; junction bases unmatched: 4.

The chain uses TRBV11-2 and TRBJ2-5; the match to TRBD2 covers 10 bases. The CDR3 is 16 amino acids. V shed 1 base, J shed 4 bases, and the junction held 6 bases outside the gene matches. CDR1 is SGHAT and CDR2 is FQNNGV in the germline V gene. The CDR3 sequence is CASSLGSSGGVETQYF. In nucleotides, the CDR3 is TGTGCCAGCAGCTTAGGTTCGAGCGGGGGGGTAGAGACCCAGTACTTC. The full variable domain, completed using reference TRBV11-2 and TRBJ2-5, is EAGVAQSPRYKIIEKRQSVAFWCNPISGHATLYWYQQILGQGPKLLIQFQNNGVVDDSQLPKDRFSAERLKGVDSTLKIQPAKLEDSAVYLCASSLGSSGGVETQYFGPGTRLLVL.

V gene TRBV12-5 combines with J gene TRBJ2-7; the D gene is possibly TRBD1 (5 bases). This CDR3 region has 12 residues. Germline V gene lookup returns CDR1 LGHNT and CDR2 FRNRAP. Trimming removed 2 bases at V and 4 bases at J, with 6 bases between. CDR3 nucleotide sequence: TGTGCTAGTGGTTTGAGGGGATACGAGCAGTACTTC. Its protein product is CASGLRGYEQYF.

The V call is TRBV28, the J call TRBJ2-7, with D perhaps TRBD2 (7 bases). V lost 7 bases and J lost 4, with 20 bases in between. This CDR3 is built from 15 residues. Looked up from germline, CDR1 is MDHEN and CDR2 is SYDVKM. The CDR3 DNA reads as TGTGCCAGCATCCGAGGGGGGGGCCGGATTTACGAGCAGTACTTC. It encodes CASIRGGGRIYEQYF.

CDR3 sequence reads: CASSTGQGGGADTQYF. For the CDR3, the DNA is TGTGCCAGCAGCACCGGACAGGGTGGAGGAGCAGATACGCAGTATTTT. The chain carries TRBV5-4 and TRBJ2-3, with 8 bases lining up with TRBD1. CDR1 is SGHNT, CDR2 YYREEE, per germline (reference sequence). V lost 4 bases, J lost 4 bases, and 11 bases stayed unmatched. The CDR3 loop spans 16 amino acids. The full variable domain, in which reference TRBV5-4 and TRBJ2-3 provide the parts outside the CDR3, is ETGVTQSPTHLIKTRGQQVTLRCSSQSGHNTVSWYQQALGQGPQFIFQYYREEENGRGNFPPRFSGLQFPNYSSELNVNALELDDSALYLCASSTGQGGGADTQYFGPGTRLTVL.